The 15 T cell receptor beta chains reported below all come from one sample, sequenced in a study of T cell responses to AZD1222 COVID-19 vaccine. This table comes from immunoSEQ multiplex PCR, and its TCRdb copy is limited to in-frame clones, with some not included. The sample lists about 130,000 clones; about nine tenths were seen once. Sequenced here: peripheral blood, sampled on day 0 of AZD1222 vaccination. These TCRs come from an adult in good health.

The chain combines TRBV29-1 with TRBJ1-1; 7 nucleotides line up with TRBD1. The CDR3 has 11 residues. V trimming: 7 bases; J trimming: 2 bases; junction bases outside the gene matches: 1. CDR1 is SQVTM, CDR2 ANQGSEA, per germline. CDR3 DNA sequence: TGCAGCGGACAGGGAAACACTGAAGCTTTCTTT. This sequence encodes CSGQGNTEAFF.

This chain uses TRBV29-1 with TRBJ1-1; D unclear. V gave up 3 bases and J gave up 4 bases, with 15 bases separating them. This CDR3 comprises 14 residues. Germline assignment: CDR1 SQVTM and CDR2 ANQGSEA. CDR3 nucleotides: TGCAGCGTTGAGGATACTGGGTTCTCCACTGAAGCTTTCTTT. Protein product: CSVEDTGFSTEAFF.

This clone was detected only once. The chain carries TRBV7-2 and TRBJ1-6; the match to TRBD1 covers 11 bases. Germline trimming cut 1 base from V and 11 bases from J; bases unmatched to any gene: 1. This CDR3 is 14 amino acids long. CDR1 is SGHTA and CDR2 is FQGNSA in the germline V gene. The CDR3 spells CASSLGDRGTPLHF. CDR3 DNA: TGTGCCAGCAGCTTAGGGGACAGGGGGACACCCCTCCACTTT.

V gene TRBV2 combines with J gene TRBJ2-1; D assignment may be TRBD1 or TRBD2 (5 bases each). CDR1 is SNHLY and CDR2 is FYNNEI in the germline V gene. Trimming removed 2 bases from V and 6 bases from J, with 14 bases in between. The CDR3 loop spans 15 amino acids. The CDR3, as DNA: TGTGCCAGCAGTGAACTGGGGGTGGCGGTCAATGAGCAGTTCTTC. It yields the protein CASSELGVAVNEQFF.

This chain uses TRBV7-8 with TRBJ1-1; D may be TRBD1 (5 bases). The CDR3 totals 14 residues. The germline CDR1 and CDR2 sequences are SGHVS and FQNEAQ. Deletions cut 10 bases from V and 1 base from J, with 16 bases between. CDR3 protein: CATARSTGNTEAFF. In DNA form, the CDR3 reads TGTGCCACCGCAAGAAGTACAGGGAACACTGAAGCTTTCTTT.

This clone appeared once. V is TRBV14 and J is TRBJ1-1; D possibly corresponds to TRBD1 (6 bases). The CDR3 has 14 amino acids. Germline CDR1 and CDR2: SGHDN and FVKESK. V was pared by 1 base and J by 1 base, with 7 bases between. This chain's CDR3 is CASSQVRGNTEAFF. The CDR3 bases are TGTGCCAGCAGCCAAGTCAGGGGGAACACTGAAGCTTTCTTT.

CDR3 sequence (DNA): TGCGCCAGCAGCTATGACAGGGCTGAAAAACTGTTTTTT. Translated: CASSYDRAEKLFF. The rearrangement uses TRBV5-1 and TRBJ1-4; 7 bases match TRBD1. The CDR3 length is 13 residues. Germline CDR1 is SGHRS and CDR2 is YFSETQ. V lost 3 bases, J lost 7 bases, and 3 bases stayed unmatched. The entire variable domain, with the rest obtained from reference TRBV5-1 and TRBJ1-4, is as follows: KAGVTQTPRYLIKTRGQQVTLSCSPISGHRSVSWYQQTPGQGLQFLFEYFSETQRNKGNFPGRFSGRQFSNSRSEMNVSTLELGDSALYLCASSYDRAEKLFFGSGTQLSVL.

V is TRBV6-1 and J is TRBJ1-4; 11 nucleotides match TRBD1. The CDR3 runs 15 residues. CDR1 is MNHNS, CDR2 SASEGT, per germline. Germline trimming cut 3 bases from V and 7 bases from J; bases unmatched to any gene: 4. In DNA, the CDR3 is TGTGCCAGCAGTGATGGGACAGGGGGGGGTGAAAAACTGTTTTTT. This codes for CASSDGTGGGEKLFF.

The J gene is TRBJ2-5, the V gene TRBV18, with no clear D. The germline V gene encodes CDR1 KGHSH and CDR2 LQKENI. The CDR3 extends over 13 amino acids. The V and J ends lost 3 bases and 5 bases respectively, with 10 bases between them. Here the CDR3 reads CASSPLNAETQYF. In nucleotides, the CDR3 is TGTGCCAGCTCACCGCTGAATGCGGAGACCCAGTACTTC.

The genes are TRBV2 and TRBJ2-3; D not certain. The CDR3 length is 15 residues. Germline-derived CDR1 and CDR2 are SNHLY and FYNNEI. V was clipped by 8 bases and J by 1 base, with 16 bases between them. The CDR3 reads CASEDKQIGTDTQYF. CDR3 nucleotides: TGTGCCAGCGAAGATAAGCAAATCGGCACAGATACGCAGTATTTT.

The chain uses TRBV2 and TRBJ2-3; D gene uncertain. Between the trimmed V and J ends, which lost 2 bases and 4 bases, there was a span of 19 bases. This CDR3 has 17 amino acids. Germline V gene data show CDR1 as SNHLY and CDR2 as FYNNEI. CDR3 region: CASSENMTPRGADTQYF. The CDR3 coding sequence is TGTGCCAGCAGTGAAAATATGACCCCCCGTGGCGCAGATACGCAGTATTTT.

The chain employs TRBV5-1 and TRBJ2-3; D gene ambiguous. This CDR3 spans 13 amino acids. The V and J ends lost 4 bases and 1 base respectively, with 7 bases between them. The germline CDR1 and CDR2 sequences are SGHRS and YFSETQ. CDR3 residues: CASSRTRTDTQYF. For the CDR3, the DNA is TGCGCCAGCAGCCGGACCCGCACAGATACGCAGTATTTT.

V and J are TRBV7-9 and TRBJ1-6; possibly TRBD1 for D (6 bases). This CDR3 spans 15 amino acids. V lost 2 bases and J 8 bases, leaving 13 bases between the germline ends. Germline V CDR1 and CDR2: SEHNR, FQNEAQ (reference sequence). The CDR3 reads CASSLTTGQDSPLHF. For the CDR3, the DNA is TGTGCCAGCAGCTTAACGACAGGTCAAGATTCACCCCTCCACTTT.

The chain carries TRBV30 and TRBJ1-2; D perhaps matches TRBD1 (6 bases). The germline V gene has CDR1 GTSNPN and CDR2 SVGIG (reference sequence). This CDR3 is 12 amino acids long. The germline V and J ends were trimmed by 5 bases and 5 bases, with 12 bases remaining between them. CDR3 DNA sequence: TGTGCCTGGCTGGGGGCCGCTTATGGCTACACCTTC. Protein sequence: CAWLGAAYGYTF.

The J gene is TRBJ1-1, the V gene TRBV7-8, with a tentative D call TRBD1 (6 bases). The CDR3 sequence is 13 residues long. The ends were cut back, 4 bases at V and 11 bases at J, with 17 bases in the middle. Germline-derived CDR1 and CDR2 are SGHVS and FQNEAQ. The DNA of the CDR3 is TGTGCCAGCAGCTCGGGAACAGGGTTAGGGGCTTTCTTT. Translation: CASSSGTGLGAFF.